The clone carrying this TCR beta chain was detected only a few times. Between the trimmed V and J ends, which lost 4 bases and 1 base, there was a span of 13 bases. CDR1 and CDR2 from the germline V gene are DFQATT and SNEGSKA (reference sequence). This CDR3 spans 14 amino acids. The sample is drawn from a study of T cells in Graves' hyperthyroidism and ophthalmopathy. Each diagnosis drew on symptoms, thyroxine, TRAb, thyroid ultrasound and orbital computed tomography findings. Authors of the study amplified TCR beta CDR3 regions from RNA transcripts. During a first-round RT-PCR of the TCR CDR3, the HTBI primer set was used. One entry per CDR3 protein, called by TCRdb with MiXCR from the multiplex PCR reads. The sample has around 520,000 distinct CDR3 sequences, around 22% seen once.

The sample consisted of blood. The rearrangement uses TRBV20-1 and TRBJ1-1, with D tentatively TRBD1 (6 bases). This TCR was recovered from a woman in her twenties or thirties with Graves' ophthalmopathy. CDR3 nucleotide sequence: TGCAGTGCTACCCCGGGACAAAGGAACACTGAAGCTTTCTTT. Protein: CSATPGQRNTEAFF.